The source of this T cell receptor (beta chain) is a study of blood T cell repertoires in COVID-19. Study summary: The study drew acute and convalescent COVID-19 samples from the United States, Italy and Spain. PBMCs, B-cell-depleted T cells, or T cells were the source of the cDNA or gDNA that made up the material.

Between the trimmed V and J ends, which lost 5 bases and 8 bases, there was a span of 10 bases. The CDR3 length is 12 residues. CDR1 SEHNR and CDR2 FQNEAQ come from the germline V gene (reference sequence). Only a few counts were recorded for this clone. Method: immunoSEQ multiplex PCR; TCRdb's copy keeps in-frame clones and lacks some. The sample lists 250,000 to 350,000 clones, around 89% seen once, with roughly 6.9% in the top ten. The sequencing sample was made of peripheral blood. The sequence derives from a woman in her twenties or thirties who had recovered from COVID-19. The gene calls are TRBV7-9 and TRBJ2-1; D ambiguous. The CDR3 loop reads CASSTAGYEQFF. The CDR3 DNA sequence: TGTGCCAGCAGCACCGCAGGCTATGAGCAGTTCTTC.